This entry describes one TCR beta chain. The assay was immunoSEQ multiplex PCR, and TCRdb's table has in-frame clones only and misses some. The repertoire holds some 130,000 clones, roughly nine tenths seen once, with approximately 4.6% in the top ten. The data are from a study of blood T cell repertoires in COVID-19. Study details: The United States, Italy and Spain supplied acute and convalescent COVID-19 samples.

The V gene lost 4 bases and the J gene lost 2 bases, with 15 bases spanning the gap. Germline V gene data show CDR1 as MNHEY and CDR2 as SMNVEV (reference sequence). This CDR3 comprises 15 residues. The sequenced material came from peripheral blood. V usage is TRBV27 and J usage is TRBJ2-7; TRBD2 is a possible D gene (6 bases). The origin of this receptor is a man between 60 and 75 years old with COVID-19, enrolled during active disease. CDR3 region: CASSSGAGSPYEQYF. The DNA for the CDR3 is TGTGCCAGCAGTTCCGGGGCGGGATCTCCCTACGAGCAGTACTTC.